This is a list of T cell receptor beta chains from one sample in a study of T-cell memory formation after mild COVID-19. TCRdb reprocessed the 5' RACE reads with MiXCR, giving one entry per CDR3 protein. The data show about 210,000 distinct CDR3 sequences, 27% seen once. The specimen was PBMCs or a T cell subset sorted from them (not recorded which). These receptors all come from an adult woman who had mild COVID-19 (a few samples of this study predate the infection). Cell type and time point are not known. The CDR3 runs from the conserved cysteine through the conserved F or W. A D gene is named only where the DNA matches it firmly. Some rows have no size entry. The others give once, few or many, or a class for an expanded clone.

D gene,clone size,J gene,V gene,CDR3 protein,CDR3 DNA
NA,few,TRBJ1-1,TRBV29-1,CSVVRQMNTEAFF,TGCAGCGTTGTTAGGCAGATGAACACTGAAGCTTTCTTT
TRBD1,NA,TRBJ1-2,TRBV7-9,CASSHPGQDYGYTF,TGTGCCAGCAGCCACCCCGGACAGGACTATGGCTACACCTTC
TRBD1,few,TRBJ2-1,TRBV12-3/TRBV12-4,CASSSHPGTGGYNEQFF,TGTGCCAGCAGTTCTCACCCAGGGACAGGAGGCTACAATGAGCAGTTCTTC
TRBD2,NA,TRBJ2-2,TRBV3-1,CASSQDLGLAGVTGELFF,TGTGCCAGCAGCCAAGATCTGGGACTAGCGGGAGTCACCGGGGAGCTGTTTTTT
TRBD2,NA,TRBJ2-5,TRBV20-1,CSARISGLKETQYF,TGCAGTGCTAGGATTAGCGGGCTGAAAGAGACCCAGTACTTC
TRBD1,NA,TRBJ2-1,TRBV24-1,CATSAGDRGNEQFF,TGTGCCACCAGTGCCGGGGACAGGGGGAATGAGCAGTTCTTC
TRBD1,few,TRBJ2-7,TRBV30,CAWSETGTGFYEQYF,TGTGCCTGGAGCGAGACCGGGACAGGGTTCTACGAGCAGTACTTC
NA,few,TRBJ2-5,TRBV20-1,CSARDLGLALRDQETQYF,TGCAGTGCTAGAGATCTGGGGCTAGCGCTTCGGGATCAAGAGACCCAGTACTTC
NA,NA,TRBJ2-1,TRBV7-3,CASSPTPAAGANEQFF,TGTGCCAGCAGCCCCACCCCGGCGGCAGGGGCGAATGAGCAGTTCTTC
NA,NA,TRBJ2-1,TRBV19,CATQAHGKSSNEQFF,TGTGCCACCCAAGCCCACGGGAAAAGCAGCAATGAGCAGTTCTTC
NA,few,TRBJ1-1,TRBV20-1,CSARDTGRSTEAFF,TGCAGTGCTAGAGACACAGGGAGGAGCACTGAAGCTTTCTTT
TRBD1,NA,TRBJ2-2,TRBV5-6,CASSWGQGVTTGELFF,TGTGCCAGCAGCTGGGGACAGGGGGTTACCACCGGGGAGCTGTTTTTT
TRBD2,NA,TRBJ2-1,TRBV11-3,CASSLIRLAGSLRTRNEQFF,TGTGCCAGCAGCTTAATCCGCCTAGCGGGATCTCTCCGAACTAGGAATGAGCAGTTCTTC
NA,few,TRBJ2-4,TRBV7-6,CASSPQALAKNIQYF,TGTGCCAGCAGCCCCCAGGCGCTAGCCAAAAACATTCAGTACTTC
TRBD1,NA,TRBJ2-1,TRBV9,CASSVEGQGRNEQFF,TGTGCCAGCAGCGTTGAAGGACAGGGGAGAAATGAGCAGTTCTTC
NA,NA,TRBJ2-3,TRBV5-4,CASSFRGGPDTQYF,TGTGCCAGCAGCTTCAGGGGAGGACCAGATACGCAGTATTTT
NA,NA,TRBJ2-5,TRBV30,CAWSVDVTQYF,TGTGCCTGGAGTGTTGACGTGACCCAGTACTTC
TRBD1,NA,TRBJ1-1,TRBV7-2,CASSTGQGAATEAFF,TGTGCCAGCAGCACGGGACAGGGGGCGGCCACTGAAGCTTTCTTT
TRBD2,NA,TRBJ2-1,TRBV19,CASRSIAGSYNEQFF,TGTGCCAGTAGGTCGATAGCGGGATCCTACAATGAGCAGTTCTTC
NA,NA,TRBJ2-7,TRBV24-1,CATSDRRGGGYEQYF,TGTGCCACCAGTGACCGCAGGGGGGGAGGCTACGAGCAGTACTTC
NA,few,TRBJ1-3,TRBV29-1,CSVEQDGNTIYF,TGCAGCGTTGAGCAGGACGGAAACACCATATATTTT
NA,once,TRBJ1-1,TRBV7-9,CASSLAFRNTEAFF,TGTGCCAGCAGCTTAGCGTTCAGGAACACTGAAGCTTTCTTT
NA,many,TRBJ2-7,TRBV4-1,CASSQDDRSGSYEQYF,TGCGCCAGCAGCCAAGACGACAGGAGTGGCTCCTACGAGCAGTACTTC
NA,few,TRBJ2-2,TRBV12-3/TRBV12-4,CASSFKGTGTGELFF,TGTGCCAGCAGCTTCAAGGGGACGGGAACCGGGGAGCTGTTTTTT
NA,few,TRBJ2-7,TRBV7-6,CASSTTRRASGYEQYF,TGTGCCAGCAGCACCACCCGCAGGGCTTCGGGCTACGAGCAGTACTTC
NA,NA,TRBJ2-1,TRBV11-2,CASSFLLVVGVNEQFF,TGTGCCAGCAGCTTTTTGTTGGTTGTGGGGGTAAATGAGCAGTTCTTC
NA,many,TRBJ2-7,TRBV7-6,CASSSRNSYEQYF,TGTGCCAGCAGCTCGCGGAACTCCTACGAGCAGTACTTC
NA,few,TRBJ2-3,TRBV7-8,CASSLERGDTDTQYF,TGTGCCAGCAGCTTAGAACGGGGTGACACAGATACGCAGTATTTT
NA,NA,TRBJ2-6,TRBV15,CATSRGTSGANVLTF,TGTGCCACCAGCAGAGGAACCTCTGGGGCCAACGTCCTGACTTTC
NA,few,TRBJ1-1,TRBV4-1,CASSRAQGEAEAFF,TGCGCCAGCAGCCGCGCCCAGGGAGAGGCTGAAGCTTTCTTT
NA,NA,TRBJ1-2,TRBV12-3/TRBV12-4,CASSSDSIYGYTF,TGTGCCAGCAGCTCCGACAGCATCTATGGCTACACCTTC
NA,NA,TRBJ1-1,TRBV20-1,CSPLEGNTEAFF,TGCAGTCCCCTGGAGGGGAACACTGAAGCTTTCTTT
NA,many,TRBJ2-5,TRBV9,CASSVAPGSIETQYF,TGTGCCAGCAGCGTAGCTCCGGGGAGCATAGAGACCCAGTACTTC
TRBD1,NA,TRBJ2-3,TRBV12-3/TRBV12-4,CASSLPGPHRGQSTDTQYF,TGTGCCAGCAGTTTGCCCGGCCCCCACAGGGGGCAGAGCACAGATACGCAGTATTTT
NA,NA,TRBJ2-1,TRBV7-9,CASSSPGEAETYNEQFF,TGTGCTAGCAGCTCCCCTGGTGAAGCGGAGACCTACAATGAGCAGTTCTTC
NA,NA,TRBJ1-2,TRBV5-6,CASSTTDFYGYTF,TGTGCCAGCAGCACGACGGATTTCTATGGCTACACCTTC
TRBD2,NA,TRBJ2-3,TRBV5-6,CASNSGGDTQYF,TGTGCCAGCAACTCGGGAGGAGATACGCAGTATTTT
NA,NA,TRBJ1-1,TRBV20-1,CSARKRGVWTEAFF,TGCAGTGCTAGAAAGAGGGGAGTGTGGACTGAAGCTTTCTTT
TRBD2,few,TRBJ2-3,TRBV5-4,CASSSGPGGPGGTDTQYF,TGTGCCAGCAGCTCAGGCCCGGGGGGGCCGGGGGGCACAGATACGCAGTATTTT
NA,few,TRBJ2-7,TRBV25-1,CASSTGQHYEQYF,TGTGCCAGCAGCACCGGACAGCACTACGAGCAGTACTTC
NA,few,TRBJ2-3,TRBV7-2,CASNGLALTDTQYF,TGTGCCAGCAATGGGCTAGCGCTAACAGATACGCAGTATTTT
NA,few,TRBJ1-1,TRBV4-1,CASSQGTFDNTEAFF,TGCGCCAGCAGCCAAGGGACATTCGATAACACTGAAGCTTTCTTT
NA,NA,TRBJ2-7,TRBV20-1,CSARGRFYEQYF,TGCAGTGCTAGGGGCCGGTTTTACGAGCAGTACTTC
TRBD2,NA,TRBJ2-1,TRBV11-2,CASSLLAGGYNEQFF,TGTGCCAGCAGCTTACTAGCGGGAGGGTACAATGAGCAGTTCTTC
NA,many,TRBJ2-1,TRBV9,CASSVAGTRAVNEQFF,TGTGCCAGCAGCGTAGCCGGGACCAGGGCGGTCAATGAGCAGTTCTTC
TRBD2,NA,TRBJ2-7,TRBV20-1,CSARGTSGRVSTYEQYF,TGCAGTGCTAGGGGGACTAGCGGGAGGGTATCGACCTACGAGCAGTACTTC
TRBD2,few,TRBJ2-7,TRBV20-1,CSAGRTSGPYEQYF,TGCAGTGCCGGACGGACTAGCGGACCCTACGAGCAGTACTTC
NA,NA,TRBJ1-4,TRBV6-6,CASSRDGTTNEKLFF,TGTGCCAGCAGTCGGGACGGAACAACTAATGAAAAACTGTTTTTT
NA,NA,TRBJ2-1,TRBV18,CASSPPQGPSGNEQFF,TGTGCCAGCTCACCACCCCAGGGCCCGTCGGGGAATGAGCAGTTCTTC
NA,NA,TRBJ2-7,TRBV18,CASSPLASSGREQYF,TGTGCCAGCTCACCACTGGCCAGTTCAGGGCGCGAGCAGTACTTC
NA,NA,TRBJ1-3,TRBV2,CASRISSGNTIYF,TGTGCCAGCAGGATAAGTTCTGGAAACACCATATATTTT
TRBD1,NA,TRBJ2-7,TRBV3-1,CASSPMTGKAGEQYF,TGTGCCAGCAGCCCGATGACAGGGAAGGCAGGTGAGCAGTACTTC
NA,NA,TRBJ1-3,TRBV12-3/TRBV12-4,CASRQGHSGNTIYF,TGTGCCAGCAGACAGGGCCATAGTGGAAACACCATATATTTT
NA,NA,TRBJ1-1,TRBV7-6,CASSLASAGTPEAFF,TGTGCCAGCAGCTTAGCTTCTGCGGGGACCCCTGAAGCTTTCTTT
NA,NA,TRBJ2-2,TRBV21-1,CASRNPGYTGELFF,TGTGCCAGCAGAAACCCGGGTTACACCGGGGAGCTGTTTTTT